This T cell receptor (beta chain) derives from a study of Ad26.COV2.S vaccination and SARS-CoV-2 variants. Repertoires were generated with immunoSEQ multiplex PCR, while TCRdb's copy carries only in-frame clones and drops some. The sample shows 320,000 or so clones, about 90% of them seen only once. The V gene's germline CDR1 is MNHNS and CDR2 SASEGT. Trimming stripped 0 bases from V and 4 bases from J, with 19 bases between. CDR3 length equals 17 residues. Treatment noted: about 20 received Ad26.COV2.S at low or high dose, single or two shots; 5 received placebo; per-sample allocation not given. Day 63 after the first vaccine or placebo injection was the time point for sampling.

The TCR originated in a person aged 18-65 years who received the Ad26.COV2.S COVID-19 vaccine or a placebo. This specimen consisted of peripheral blood, obtained in a trial of Ad26.COV2.S vaccine versus placebo. This chain joins TRBV6-1 and TRBJ2-7, with D perhaps TRBD1 (5 bases). In DNA, the CDR3 is TGTGCCAGCAGTGAAGCGGGTGGAAGGGGCTTTTTATACGAGCAGTACGTC. Amino acid sequence: CASSEAGGRGFLYEQYV.